This record concerns one TCR beta chain sequence. Its antigen is unknown. After expansion with viral peptide pools in the ViraFEST assay, antigen-specific CD4+ T cells were sequenced. On day 10 of culture, CD4+ T cells were separated out. A positive SARS-CoV-2 PCR test fell between March and December 2020. The data were obtained in a study of vaccination effects on CD4 cells after COVID-19. Sequenced by immunoSEQ multiplex PCR; TCRdb stores in-frame clones only, minus some. The data contain 35,000 to 45,000 clones, approximately 72% of them singletons. The V gene lost 2 bases and the J gene lost 0 bases, with 11 bases spanning the gap. This CDR3 has 15 amino acids. Germline-derived CDR1 and CDR2 are LNHNV and YYDKDF (reference sequence).

The specimen was CD4+ T cells from PBMCs cultured with HCoV-NL63 spike peptides, collected before COVID-19 vaccination. This TCR was recovered from a human donor who had a prior SARS-CoV-2 infection. This chain links TRBV15 with TRBJ2-7; D might be TRBD1 (6 bases). The CDR3 is CATSRSGESSYEQYF. CDR3 nucleotides: TGTGCCACCAGCAGATCAGGGGAGAGCTCCTACGAGCAGTACTTC.